Below, 22 T cell receptor beta chains from the same sample are listed, as sequenced in a study of shared clonotypes between healthy human individuals. Measured with immunoSEQ multiplex PCR; TCRdb has only the in-frame clones, and not every one. The sample consists of about 480,000 clones, 79% of them appearing once. Material: PBMCs. These receptors all come from a woman between 40 and 50 years old in good health. Some clones in this sample may be carry-over from other donors' samples.

The chain employs TRBV5-1 and TRBJ2-3, with 11 bases that match TRBD2. Germline V lookup: CDR1 SGHRS, CDR2 YFSETQ. The CDR3 spans 16 residues. After removal of 4 bases from V and 2 bases from J, the junction contained 6 bases not matched to a gene. Written as DNA, the CDR3 is TGCGCCAGCAGCCAAACTAGCGGGGGAGTCACAGATACGCAGTATTTT. As protein: CASSQTSGGVTDTQYF.

The chain uses TRBV6-6 and TRBJ1-5; D ambiguous. Germline loops: CDR1 MNHNY, CDR2 SVGAGI (reference sequence). V shed 5 bases and J shed 4 bases, with 9 bases lying between them. CDR3 size: 13 residues. Here the CDR3 reads CASSRYSNQPQHF. The CDR3 DNA reads TGTGCCAGCAGTCGATACAGTAATCAGCCCCAGCATTTT.

The V and J genes are TRBV19 and TRBJ2-7; 9 bases map to TRBD1. Trimming cost V 3 bases and J 1 base; bases outside gene matches: 7. The length of the CDR3 is 16 residues. Germline CDR1 and CDR2: LNHDA and SQIVND (reference sequence). The CDR3 nucleotides are TGTGCCAGTAGTATCATCCCCGGGACAGGGTCCTACGAGCAGTACTTC. This sequence encodes CASSIIPGTGSYEQYF.

V gene TRBV5-1 combines with J gene TRBJ2-7, with 7 positions matching TRBD1. The CDR3 spans 17 residues. The V segment lost 1 base and the J segment 2 bases; nucleotides outside the gene matches: 12. CDR1 is SGHRS, CDR2 YFSETQ, per germline. The CDR3 DNA reads as TGCGCCAGCAGCTTGTTGTATGGTCGGACAGGCCCCTACGAGCAGTACTTC. Its protein is CASSLLYGRTGPYEQYF.

V usage is TRBV5-4 and J usage is TRBJ2-1; 10 bases fit TRBD2. The CDR3 is made up of 15 amino acids. Germline loops: CDR1 SGHNT, CDR2 YYREEE (reference sequence). V gave up 4 bases and J gave up 5 bases; unmatched junction bases: 6. CDR3 DNA: TGTGCCAGCAGCGAAAGGACTAGCGGACACAATGAGCAGTTCTTC. It specifies CASSERTSGHNEQFF.

The rearrangement joins TRBV6-1 to TRBJ2-7, with 8 bases aligning to TRBD2. The germline CDR1 and CDR2 sequences are MNHNS and SASEGT. The CDR3 covers 14 residues. V was pared by 10 bases and J by 2 bases, with 10 bases of the junction left unmatched. Written as DNA, the CDR3 is TGTGCCAACGGTCGAGCGGGAGACGCCTACGAGCAGTACTTC. It is translated as CANGRAGDAYEQYF.

The chain joins TRBV25-1 to TRBJ2-1, with 9 positions matching TRBD2. Trimming cost V 8 bases and J 7 bases; bases outside gene matches: 9. Germline-derived CDR1 and CDR2 are MGHDK and SYGVNS. CDR3 length: 14 amino acids. The CDR3 protein is CASWREGRGNEQFF. CDR3 nucleotide sequence: TGTGCCAGCTGGCGGGAGGGGCGGGGGAATGAGCAGTTCTTC.

The J gene is TRBJ1-5, the V gene TRBV7-9, with a possible D match to TRBD1 (5 bases). The ends were cut back, 11 bases at V and 1 base at J, with 15 bases in the middle. Germline V lookup: CDR1 SEHNR, CDR2 FQNEAQ (reference sequence). CDR3 length: 14 amino acids. CDR3 sequence reads: CAVRRGGSNQPQHF. CDR3 sequence (DNA): TGTGCCGTTCGGCGGGGGGGAAGCAATCAGCCCCAGCATTTT.

This CDR3 reads CAISEILRGDWGRGGDTGELFF. The CDR3 nucleotides read TGTGCCATCAGTGAGATCTTACGTGGAGACTGGGGTCGCGGAGGGGACACCGGGGAGCTGTTTTTT. V gene TRBV10-3 combines with J gene TRBJ2-2; perhaps TRBD2 as D (6 bases). Trimming removed 2 bases from V and 3 bases from J, with 31 bases in between. The CDR3 is made up of 22 amino acids. The V gene's germline CDR1 is ENHRY and CDR2 SYGVKD.

The rearrangement joins TRBV28 to TRBJ1-1; D ambiguous. The CDR3 is 14 residues long. V was pared by 2 bases and J by 1 base, with 8 bases between. CDR1 and CDR2 from the germline V gene are MDHEN and SYDVKM. The CDR3 loop is CASSLRQKNTEAFF. In DNA form, the CDR3 reads TGTGCCAGCAGTTTACGGCAGAAGAACACTGAAGCTTTCTTT.

J is TRBJ2-7 and V is TRBV19; perhaps TRBD1 as D (5 bases). Deletions cut 4 bases from V and 3 bases from J, with 16 bases between. The CDR3 covers 15 residues. Germline CDR1 and CDR2: LNHDA and SQIVND (reference sequence). In DNA form, the CDR3 reads TGTGCCAGTAGTACCGCAGGGTCCGGAGTCTACGAGCAGTACTTC. Translated, it gives CASSTAGSGVYEQYF.

This clone was counted many times. The chain couples TRBV6-4 to TRBJ2-1, with 7 bases that match TRBD1. CDR3 length: 15 amino acids. Germline V gene sequence: CDR1 MRHNA, CDR2 SNTAGT. V lost 3 bases to trimming and J lost 4 bases; unmatched junction nucleotides: 6. The DNA for the CDR3 is TGTGCCAGCAGTGATAATTCAGGGGGATACAATGAGCAGTTCTTC. Translating it yields CASSDNSGGYNEQFF.

The chain links TRBV27 to TRBJ1-2, with 10 bases identical to TRBD1. Looked up from germline, CDR1 is MNHEY and CDR2 is SMNVEV (reference sequence). This CDR3 region has 15 residues. J lost 4 bases, V lost 4 bases, and 6 bases had no gene match. The CDR3 DNA is TGTGCCAGCAGTTCCCTCCGGACAGGGGGCTATGGCTACACCTTC. Its protein product is CASSSLRTGGYGYTF.

V and J are TRBV30 and TRBJ1-5; 8 nucleotides match TRBD1. The CDR3 length is 20 residues. V trimming: 1 base; J trimming: 2 bases; junction bases outside the gene matches: 19. CDR1 and CDR2 (germline): GTSNPN, SVGIG (reference sequence). CDR3 sequence: CAWSADRGFGASGGNQPQHF. CDR3 nucleotide sequence: TGTGCCTGGAGTGCTGACAGGGGTTTTGGAGCTTCTGGGGGCAATCAGCCCCAGCATTTT.

The chain uses TRBV7-9 and TRBJ2-1; D uncertain. Looked up from germline, CDR1 is SEHNR and CDR2 is FQNEAQ (reference sequence). V lost 2 bases and J lost 0, with 8 bases in between. CDR3 length equals 15 residues. The CDR3 reads CASSLSRSSYNEQFF. In DNA form, the CDR3 reads TGTGCCAGCAGCTTATCTCGGAGCTCCTACAATGAGCAGTTCTTC.

The chain carries TRBV4-2 and TRBJ1-3, with D uncertain. This CDR3 has 13 amino acids. The V gene lost 1 base and the J gene lost 7 bases, with 8 bases spanning the gap. The V gene's germline CDR1 is LGHNA and CDR2 YNFKEQ. The CDR3 DNA follows: TGTGCCAGCAGCCAAGGTTCGACGAACACCATATATTTT. Translating gives CASSQGSTNTIYF.

V usage is TRBV4-3 and J usage is TRBJ2-3; 10 nucleotides match TRBD2. The CDR3 is made up of 15 amino acids. Germline values: CDR1 LGHNA, CDR2 YSLEER. V lost 7 bases, J lost 0 bases, and 4 bases stayed unmatched. CDR3 in amino acids: CASTMTSGSTDTQYF. CDR3 sequence (DNA): TGCGCCAGCACGATGACTAGCGGGAGCACAGATACGCAGTATTTT.

The chain links TRBV28 to TRBJ2-7; the D is unclear. The germline V and J ends were trimmed by 6 bases and 5 bases, with 17 bases remaining between them. This CDR3 is 14 amino acids long. In germline, CDR1 is MDHEN, CDR2 SYDVKM. CDR3 sequence (DNA): TGTGCCAGCAGCTTCTTAGAACGGGCCGACGAGCAGTACTTC. It translates to CASSFLERADEQYF.

The J gene is TRBJ2-2, the V gene TRBV10-3; tentatively, D is TRBD2 (6 bases). This CDR3 spans 16 amino acids. Trimming cost V 0 bases and J 7 bases, with 15 bases left between them. The germline CDR1 and CDR2 sequences are ENHRY and SYGVKD. CDR3 in DNA: TGTGCCATCAGTGAGTCTGGCGGGAATATGGGCGGGGAGCTGTTTTTT. Encoded protein: CAISESGGNMGGELFF.

This chain links TRBV2 with TRBJ2-7; weak D call: TRBD2 (5 bases). Trimming stripped 7 bases from V and 3 bases from J, with 13 bases between. Germline V CDR1 and CDR2: SNHLY, FYNNEI. This CDR3 region has 13 residues. DNA for the CDR3: TGTGCCAGCAAACGCGGGCAGGACTACGAGCAGTACTTC. It yields the protein CASKRGQDYEQYF.

The gene calls are TRBV6-1 and TRBJ2-1; D is uncertain. The CDR3 spans 14 residues. Germline values: CDR1 MNHNS, CDR2 SASEGT. Trimming removed 2 bases from V and 0 bases from J, with 5 bases in between. The CDR3 coding sequence is TGTGCCAGCAGTGAAATGGGCTCCTACAATGAGCAGTTCTTC. Protein sequence: CASSEMGSYNEQFF.

V and J are TRBV2 and TRBJ2-7, with D maybe TRBD1 (5 bases). The CDR3 sequence is 13 residues long. Germline values: CDR1 SNHLY, CDR2 FYNNEI. V dropped 4 bases and J dropped 5 bases, with 12 bases sitting between them. The CDR3 sequence: CASSARTSDEQYF. The CDR3 nucleotides read TGTGCCAGCAGTGCCAGGACATCCGACGAGCAGTACTTC.